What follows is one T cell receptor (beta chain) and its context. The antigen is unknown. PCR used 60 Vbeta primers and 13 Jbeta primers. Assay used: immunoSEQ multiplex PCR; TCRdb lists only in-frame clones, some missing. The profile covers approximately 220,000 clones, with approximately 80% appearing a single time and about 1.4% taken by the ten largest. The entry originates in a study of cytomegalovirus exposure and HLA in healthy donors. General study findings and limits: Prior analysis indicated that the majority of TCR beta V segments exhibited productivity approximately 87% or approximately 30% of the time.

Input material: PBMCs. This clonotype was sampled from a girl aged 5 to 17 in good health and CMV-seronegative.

CDR3 sequence (DNA): TGTGCCAGCAGCTTAGGCCAGGGGTGGGAACTTGGCAATGAGCAGTTCTTC. Translating gives CASSLGQGWELGNEQFF. The rearrangement joins TRBV7-9 to TRBJ2-1; tentatively, D is TRBD1 (6 bases). Looked up from germline, CDR1 is SEHNR and CDR2 is FQNEAQ (reference sequence). This CDR3 is built from 17 residues. V was cut by 1 base and J by 6 bases, with 19 bases left in between.